The 26 T cell receptor beta chains presented below share a single source sample, sequenced in a study of CD8 T cells in ankylosing spondylitis. Using its own MiXCR run on the 5' RACE reads, TCRdb lists one record per CDR3 protein. The repertoire holds fewer than 200,000 distinct CDR3 sequences, 8.5% to 10% seen once, with roughly 16% in the top ten. Sequenced: blood, either unsorted or a sorted T cell fraction (not recorded which). The receptor source for this set is a female donor with ankylosing spondylitis or in good health (not recorded which).

The chain combines TRBV28 with TRBJ1-2; D not resolved. CDR3 length: 14 residues. Germline V lookup: CDR1 MDHEN, CDR2 SYDVKM. The V end lost 7 bases, the J end lost 0 bases, and 12 bases lay between the germline ends. The CDR3 DNA is TGTGCCAGCATTTTTATCAGTGCTAACTATGGCTACACCTTC. Translated: CASIFISANYGYTF.

V usage is TRBV6-2 or TRBV6-3 and J usage is TRBJ2-1; D remains unclear. The CDR3 contains 16 residues. The germline CDR1 and CDR2 sequences are MNHEY and SVGEGT. The V end was cut by 8 bases, the J end by 4 bases, with 21 bases between. This chain's CDR3 is CASSKIGLTNYNEQFF. The CDR3 DNA follows: TGTGCCAGCTCCAAAATCGGGCTTACAAATTACAATGAGCAGTTCTTC.

The chain carries TRBV11-2 and TRBJ2-2, with D unclear. Germline CDR1 reads SGHAT; CDR2 reads FQNNGV. The germline V and J ends were trimmed by 4 bases and 0 bases, with 12 bases remaining between them. The length of the CDR3 is 16 residues. DNA of the CDR3: TGTGCCAGCAGCTCGGCGGTTTCTACGAACACCGGGGAGCTGTTTTTT. This sequence encodes CASSSAVSTNTGELFF.

There are many counts of this clonotype. The V gene is TRBV27, the J gene TRBJ2-5; the match to TRBD1 covers 8 bases. Germline CDR1 reads MNHEY; CDR2 reads SMNVEV (reference sequence). The V segment lost 6 bases and the J segment 1 base; nucleotides outside the gene matches: 4. This CDR3 comprises 14 residues. The CDR3 reads CASSRGQAQETQYF. Here the CDR3 DNA reads TGTGCCAGCAGCCGGGGACAGGCCCAAGAGACCCAGTACTTC.

The V and J genes are TRBV12-3 or TRBV12-4 and TRBJ1-2; D may be TRBD1 (6 bases). This CDR3 has 13 amino acids. V lost 5 bases, J lost 4 bases, and 11 bases lay in between. The CDR3 coding sequence is TGTGCCAGCAGTGCAACAGGGATCTATGGCTACACCTTC. Translated, it gives CASSATGIYGYTF.

The chain combines TRBV15 with TRBJ1-1; weak D call: TRBD1 (5 bases). Germline V CDR1 and CDR2: LNHNV, YYDKDF (reference sequence). V lost 0 bases and J 8 bases, leaving 7 bases between the germline ends. CDR3 size: 12 residues. The CDR3 bases are TGTGCCACCAGCAGAGAGGGGCAGGAAGCTTTCTTT. This codes for CATSREGQEAFF.

There are a few counts of this clonotype. The V gene is TRBV21-1, the J gene TRBJ2-1; the table's D call of TRBD1 was not tested on the DNA. TRBV21-1 is termed a pseudogene. This CDR3 has 18 residues. Here the CDR3 reads CASSNVLRGPGSYNEQFF. The CDR3 DNA is TGTGCCAGCAGCAATGTCCTCAGGGGGCCGGGCTCCTACAATGAGCAGTTCTTC.

The chain carries TRBV7-9 and TRBJ2-5, with D possibly called TRBD1 or TRBD2 (6 bases each). This CDR3 region has 12 residues. Germline lookup yields CDR1 SEHNR and CDR2 FQNEAQ (reference sequence). The V gene lost 6 bases and the J gene lost 3 bases, with 8 bases spanning the gap. CDR3 in DNA: TGTGCCAGCAGGAGGGGGGAAGAGACCCAGTACTTC. Translated: CASRRGEETQYF.

This clonotype has just a few counts. The chain is built from TRBV20-1 and TRBJ1-2; D not resolved. The V gene lost 0 bases and the J gene lost 11 bases, with 16 bases spanning the gap. This CDR3 spans 13 amino acids. CDR1 is DFQATT and CDR2 is SNEGSKA in the germline V gene (reference sequence). The CDR3 sequence is CSARETIPLAYTF. The CDR3 DNA sequence: TGCAGTGCTAGAGAGACCATCCCCCTCGCTTACACCTTC.

This clonotype has a count of ten or more. The V call is TRBV24-1, the J call TRBJ2-3; TRBD2 agrees at 8 bases. The CDR3 has 15 amino acids. Looked up from germline, CDR1 is KGHDR and CDR2 is SFDVKD. V lost 1 base to trimming and J lost 5 bases; unmatched junction nucleotides: 4. The CDR3 spells CATSDLSGRRDTQYF. Written as DNA, the CDR3 is TGTGCCACCAGTGATTTAAGCGGGAGAAGAGATACGCAGTATTTT.

The rearrangement uses TRBV6-5 and TRBJ2-5, with D maybe TRBD2 (6 bases). The CDR3 is 13 residues long. From germline, CDR1 is MNHEY and CDR2 SVGAGI. Trimming left V 5 bases short and J 5 bases short, with 12 bases between. The CDR3 here is CASSPRGWETQYF. The DNA for the CDR3 is TGTGCCAGCAGTCCCCGGGGGTGGGAGACCCAGTACTTC.

The chain employs TRBV20-1 and TRBJ2-7; D not resolved. The V end lost 3 bases, the J end lost 0 bases, and 6 bases lay between the germline ends. From germline, CDR1 is DFQATT and CDR2 SNEGSKA (reference sequence). The CDR3 has 12 residues. CDR3 sequence (DNA): TGCAGTGCTAGGGACGTCTCCTACGAGCAGTACTTC. Residues: CSARDVSYEQYF.

The chain combines TRBV7-9 with TRBJ1-1; D is uncertain. V lost 4 bases, J lost 4 bases, and 10 bases lay in between. The CDR3 sequence is 13 residues long. CDR1 and CDR2 (germline): SEHNR, FQNEAQ (reference sequence). CDR3 loop: CASSSVSATEAFF. Here the CDR3 DNA reads TGTGCCAGCAGCTCCGTGTCGGCCACTGAAGCTTTCTTT.

The chain employs TRBV5-6 and TRBJ2-7, with TRBD1 matching 8 bases. This CDR3 spans 16 amino acids. The germline gives CDR1 SGHDT, CDR2 YYEEEE. V shed 0 bases and J 2 bases; nucleotides not matched to a gene: 7. Written as DNA, the CDR3 is TGTGCCAGCAGCTTGGAACCGACAGGGGATGCCTACGAGCAGTACTTC. This gives the protein CASSLEPTGDAYEQYF.

This clonotype was picked up many times. This chain connects TRBV20-1 to TRBJ2-1; D is perhaps TRBD2 (6 bases). Germline assignment: CDR1 DFQATT and CDR2 SNEGSKA (reference sequence). V gave up 5 bases and J gave up 10 bases, with 12 bases separating them. This CDR3 spans 11 amino acids. CDR3 coding DNA: TGCAGTGCTTACGGACTACCAGAGCAGTTCTTC. Translation gives CSAYGLPEQFF.

This clonotype has a count of ten or more. The chain employs TRBV11-2 and TRBJ2-1, with a weak D call TRBD2 (6 bases). The germline gives CDR1 SGHAT, CDR2 FQNNGV. This CDR3 is 16 amino acids long. Trimming pared 1 base from V and 4 bases from J, leaving 14 bases between. The CDR3: CASSLVGGGKYNEQFF. The CDR3 nucleotides read TGTGCCAGCAGCTTAGTGGGCGGAGGGAAGTACAATGAGCAGTTCTTC.

This chain links TRBV7-2 with TRBJ2-3; D not resolved. Germline CDR1 and CDR2: SGHTA and FQGNSA. This CDR3 contains 13 residues. The ends were cut back, 0 bases at V and 4 bases at J, with 5 bases in the middle. The CDR3 loop reads CASSLALADTQYF. As DNA, the CDR3 is TGTGCCAGCAGCTTAGCGCTCGCAGATACGCAGTATTTT.

The chain employs TRBV7-6 and TRBJ2-1; 10 bases map to TRBD2. The CDR3 sequence is 15 residues long. J was trimmed by 4 bases and V by 5 bases; bases with no gene match: 5. Germline CDR1 is SGHVS and CDR2 is FNYEAQ. This chain's CDR3 is CASSLTSGPYNEQFF. CDR3 sequence (DNA): TGTGCCAGCAGCCTGACTAGCGGGCCTTACAATGAGCAGTTCTTC. The variable domain in full, with the rest retrieved from reference TRBV7-6 and TRBJ2-1, is GAGVSQSPRYKVTKRGQDVALRCDPISGHVSLYWYRQALGQGPEFLTYFNYEAQQDKSGLPNDRFSAERPEGSISTLTIQRTEQRDSAMYRCASSLTSGPYNEQFFGPGTRLTVL.

This clonotype has at least ten counts. This chain connects TRBV7-2 to TRBJ2-3, with no clear D. Germline V gene sequence: CDR1 SGHTA, CDR2 FQGNSA. Trimming stripped 8 bases from V and 6 bases from J, with 15 bases between. The CDR3 is 13 amino acids. The CDR3 reads CASGLSLGDTQYF. CDR3 DNA: TGTGCCAGCGGCCTCTCCTTGGGCGATACGCAGTATTTT.

This clonotype has a handful of counts. This rearrangement joins TRBV7-2 to TRBJ2-1; 8 bases are shared with TRBD1. J was trimmed by 4 bases and V by 7 bases; bases with no gene match: 6. Germline V gives CDR1 SGHTA, CDR2 FQGNSA. The CDR3 has 14 amino acids. CDR3 residues: CASTPTGVYNEQFF. The CDR3 DNA reads as TGTGCCAGCACCCCGACAGGGGTGTACAATGAGCAGTTCTTC.

In its sample, this clonotype was seen a few times. The chain recombines TRBV4-3 with TRBJ2-7; D is undetermined. Trimming pared 2 bases from V and 0 bases from J, leaving 8 bases between. This CDR3 contains 14 residues. Germline CDR1 and CDR2: LGHNA and YSLEER. The CDR3 DNA is TGCGCCAGCAGCCAAAGCGTAAGCTCCTACGAGCAGTACTTC. It specifies CASSQSVSSYEQYF.

This clonotype was detected ten times or more. The chain links TRBV12-3 or TRBV12-4 to TRBJ1-2; 8 positions agree with TRBD1. The CDR3 consists of 12 residues. The V and J ends lost 5 bases and 4 bases, in that order; junction bases with no gene match: 0. The CDR3 here is CASSTGGYGYTF. The CDR3 bases are TGTGCCAGCAGTACAGGGGGCTATGGCTACACCTTC.

The sample holds many counts of this clonotype. V and J are TRBV7-2 and TRBJ1-6; D call uncertain. The germline V and J ends were trimmed by 4 bases and 9 bases, with 16 bases remaining between them. The germline CDR1 and CDR2 sequences are SGHTA and FQGNSA. This CDR3 comprises 15 residues. The CDR3 DNA reads TGTGCCAGCAGCTGGATGGAGGGTGTCTCTTCACCCCTCCACTTT. Translating gives CASSWMEGVSSPLHF.

The rearrangement uses TRBV20-1 and TRBJ2-7; D gene ambiguous. CDR3 length equals 14 residues. V lost 1 base and J 4 bases, leaving 14 bases between the germline ends. Germline assignment: CDR1 DFQATT and CDR2 SNEGSKA (reference sequence). The CDR3 DNA is TGCAGTGCTAGAGTGGACCCCCGGCGGTACGAGCAGTACTTC. This translates into CSARVDPRRYEQYF.

This clonotype has ten or more counts. The V and J genes are TRBV4-3 and TRBJ2-1; 8 bases agree with TRBD2. V lost 0 bases and J lost 6; bases outside the gene matches: 7. The germline gives CDR1 LGHNA, CDR2 YSLEER. This CDR3 has 16 residues. DNA for the CDR3: TGCGCCAGCAGCCAAGATCGGACTAGCAGAGGCAATGAGCAGTTCTTC. Translated, it gives CASSQDRTSRGNEQFF.

This clonotype was seen ten or more times. This chain joins TRBV28 and TRBJ2-7; TRBD2 is a possible D gene (5 bases). Per the germline V gene, CDR1 is MDHEN and CDR2 is SYDVKM. V lost 5 bases, J lost 4 bases, and 18 bases lay in between. The CDR3 is 15 amino acids. The CDR3 region is CASSPRVGDDYEQYF. The CDR3 nucleotides are TGTGCCAGCAGTCCCCGGGTGGGAGATGATTACGAGCAGTACTTC.